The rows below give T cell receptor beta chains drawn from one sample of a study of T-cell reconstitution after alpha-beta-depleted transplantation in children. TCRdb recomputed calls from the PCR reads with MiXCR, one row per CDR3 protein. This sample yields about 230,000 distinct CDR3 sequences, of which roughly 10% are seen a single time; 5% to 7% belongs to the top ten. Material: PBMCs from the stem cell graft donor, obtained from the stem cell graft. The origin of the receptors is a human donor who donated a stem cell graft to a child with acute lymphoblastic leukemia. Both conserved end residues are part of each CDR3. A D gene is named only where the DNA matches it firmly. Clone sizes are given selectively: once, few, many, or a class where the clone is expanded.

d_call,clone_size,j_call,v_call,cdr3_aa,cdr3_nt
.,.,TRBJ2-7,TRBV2,CASSGTPTHEQYF,TGTGCCAGCAGTGGGACTCCTACCCACGAGCAGTACTTC
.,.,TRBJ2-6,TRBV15,CATSRDLSGANVLTF,TGTGCCACCAGCAGAGATCTTTCCGGGGCCAACGTCCTGACTTTC
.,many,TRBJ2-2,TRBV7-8,CASSSKGSGTGELFF,TGTGCCAGCAGCTCAAAGGGATCGGGCACCGGGGAGCTGTTTTTT
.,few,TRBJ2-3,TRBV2,CASTQQGPDTQYF,TGTGCCAGCACCCAGCAGGGTCCAGATACGCAGTATTTT
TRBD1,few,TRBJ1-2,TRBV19,CASSIDRGRNYGYTF,TGTGCCAGTAGTATCGACAGGGGGAGAAACTATGGCTACACCTTC
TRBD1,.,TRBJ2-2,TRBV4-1,CASSLHPGQGLTGELFF,TGCGCCAGCAGCCTTCACCCGGGACAGGGGCTAACCGGGGAGCTGTTTTTT
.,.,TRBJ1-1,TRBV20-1,CSATKVGGVTEAFF,TGCAGTGCTACGAAGGTAGGGGGAGTGACTGAAGCTTTCTTT
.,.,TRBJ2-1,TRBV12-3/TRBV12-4,CASSQPGQYNEQFF,TGTGCCAGCAGTCAACCGGGACAATACAATGAGCAGTTCTTC
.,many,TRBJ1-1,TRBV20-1,CSARVSSLNTEAFF,TGCAGTGCTAGAGTTTCAAGCCTGAACACTGAAGCTTTCTTT
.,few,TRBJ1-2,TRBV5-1,CASSLGGGEGYTF,TGCGCCAGCAGCTTGGGAGGGGGTGAAGGCTACACCTTC
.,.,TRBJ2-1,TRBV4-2,CASSIRSQGSYNEQFF,TGTGCCAGCAGCATCCGATCACAGGGATCGTACAATGAGCAGTTCTTC
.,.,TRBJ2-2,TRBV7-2,CASSLVSLGGTGELFF,TGTGCCAGCAGCTTAGTGTCCCTCGGCGGCACCGGGGAGCTGTTTTTT
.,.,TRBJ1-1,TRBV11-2,CASSLEWDTEAFF,TGTGCCAGCAGCCTTGAATGGGACACTGAAGCTTTCTTT
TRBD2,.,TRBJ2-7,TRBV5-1,CASSLTAGGPINEQYF,TGCGCCAGCAGCTTGACAGCGGGGGGGCCGATCAACGAGCAGTACTTC
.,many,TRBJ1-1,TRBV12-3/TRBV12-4,CASRDWGVNTEAFF,TGTGCCAGCAGGGACTGGGGGGTGAACACTGAAGCTTTCTTT
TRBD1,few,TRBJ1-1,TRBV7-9,CAGQRQPGGNTEAFF,TGTGCCGGACAGCGGCAACCAGGGGGGAACACTGAAGCTTTCTTT
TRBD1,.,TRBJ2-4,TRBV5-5,CASSPGTGRTIQYF,TGTGCCAGCAGCCCTGGGACAGGGAGGACCATTCAGTACTTC
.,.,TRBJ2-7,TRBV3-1,CASSQGTSSYEQYF,TGTGCCAGCAGCCAGGGAACCTCCTCCTACGAGCAGTACTTC
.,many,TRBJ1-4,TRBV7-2,CASSGARGAGGGKLFF,TGTGCCAGCAGCGGGGCCCGGGGGGCAGGCGGCGGAAAACTGTTTTTT
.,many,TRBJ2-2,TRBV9,CASSVATTGPRTGELFF,TGTGCCAGCAGCGTAGCTACTACAGGACCCAGAACCGGGGAGCTGTTTTTT
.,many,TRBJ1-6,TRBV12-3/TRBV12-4,CASSRGLPSPLHF,TGTGCCAGCAGCAGGGGTTTACCTTCACCCCTCCACTTT
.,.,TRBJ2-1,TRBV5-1,CASSLSKRDSQQFF,TGCGCCAGCAGCTTGTCCAAAAGGGACTCGCAGCAGTTCTTC
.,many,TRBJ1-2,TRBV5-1,CASSFGDGPHYGYTF,TGCGCCAGCAGCTTTGGTGACGGACCCCACTATGGCTACACCTTC
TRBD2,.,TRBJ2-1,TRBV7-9,CASSLLTSGGNEQFF,TGTGCCAGCAGCTTACTTACTAGCGGGGGGAATGAGCAGTTCTTC
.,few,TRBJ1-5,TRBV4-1,CASSQDPGGTNQPQHF,TGCGCCAGCAGCCAAGATCCGGGAGGGACCAATCAGCCCCAGCATTTT
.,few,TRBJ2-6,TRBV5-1,CASSLGLTQVLRGANVLTF,TGCGCCAGCAGCTTGGGTCTAACGCAGGTTTTGAGAGGGGCCAACGTCCTGACTTTC
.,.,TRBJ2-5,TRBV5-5,CASSPYTGYETQYF,TGTGCCAGCAGCCCCTATACAGGGTACGAGACCCAGTACTTC
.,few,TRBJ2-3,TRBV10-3,CATETSSTDTQYF,TGTGCCACCGAGACATCTAGCACAGATACGCAGTATTTT
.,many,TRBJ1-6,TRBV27,CASSQVGTPLHF,TGTGCCAGCAGTCAGGTCGGGACACCCCTCCACTTT
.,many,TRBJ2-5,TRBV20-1,CSASLPRGTQYF,TGCAGTGCTAGCCTCCCACGAGGGACCCAGTACTTC
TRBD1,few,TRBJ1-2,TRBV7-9,CASSVTSGSGGYYGYTF,TGTGCCAGCAGCGTTACCTCCGGTTCAGGGGGCTACTATGGCTACACCTTC
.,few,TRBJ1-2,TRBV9,CASSVGRGGNYGYTF,TGTGCCAGCAGCGTAGGTAGGGGAGGTAACTATGGCTACACCTTC
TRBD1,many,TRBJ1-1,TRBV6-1,CASSRDRGPNTEAFF,TGTGCCAGCAGCCGGGACAGGGGTCCGAACACTGAAGCTTTCTTT
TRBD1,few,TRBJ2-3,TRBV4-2,CASSHSGQGASTDTQYF,TGTGCCAGCAGCCATAGCGGACAGGGGGCCAGCACAGATACGCAGTATTTT
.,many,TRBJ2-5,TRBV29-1,CSVEDQETQYF,TGCAGCGTTGAAGATCAAGAGACCCAGTACTTC
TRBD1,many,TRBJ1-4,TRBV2,CASSEAQRTGNEKLFF,TGTGCCAGCAGTGAAGCGCAGAGGACAGGGAATGAAAAACTGTTTTTT
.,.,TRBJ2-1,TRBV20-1,CSARLYGGLDEQFF,TGCAGTGCCAGGTTGTACGGGGGTTTAGATGAGCAGTTCTTC
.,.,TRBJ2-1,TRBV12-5,CASGSGQPAYNEQFF,TGTGCTAGTGGTTCCGGACAACCAGCTTACAATGAGCAGTTCTTC
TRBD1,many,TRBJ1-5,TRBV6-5,CASSWGTGDQPQHF,TGTGCCAGCAGTTGGGGGACAGGGGATCAGCCCCAGCATTTT
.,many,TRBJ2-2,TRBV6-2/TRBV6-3,CASRLGLANTGELFF,TGTGCCAGCAGACTAGGGCTAGCGAACACCGGGGAGCTGTTTTTT
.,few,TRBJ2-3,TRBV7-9,CASSYPKTATDTDTQYF,TGTGCCAGCAGCTACCCGAAGACAGCGACGGACACAGATACGCAGTATTTT
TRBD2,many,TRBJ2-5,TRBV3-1,CASSPGTSGGKTQYF,TGTGCCAGCAGCCCCGGGACTAGCGGGGGGAAAACCCAGTACTTC
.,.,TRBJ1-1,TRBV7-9,CASSSWGDTEAFF,TGTGCCAGCAGCTCCTGGGGTGACACTGAAGCTTTCTTT
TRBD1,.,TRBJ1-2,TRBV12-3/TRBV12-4,CASRPTGQGVGYTF,TGTGCCAGCAGGCCAACGGGACAGGGAGTAGGCTACACCTTC
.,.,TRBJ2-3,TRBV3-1,CASSQSPYTDTQYF,TGTGCCAGCAGCCAATCACCGTACACAGATACGCAGTATTTT
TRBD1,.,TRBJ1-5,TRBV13,CASSPTGGSQPQHF,TGTGCCAGCAGCCCTACAGGGGGCAGCCAGCCCCAGCATTTT
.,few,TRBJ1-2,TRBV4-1,CASSQGGGPLYTF,TGCGCCAGCAGCCAGGGCGGCGGTCCTCTCTACACCTTC
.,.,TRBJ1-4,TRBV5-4,CASSPERQSNEKLFF,TGTGCCAGCAGCCCGGAAAGACAGAGTAATGAAAAACTGTTTTTT
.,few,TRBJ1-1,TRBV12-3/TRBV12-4,CASSLEASLGAFF,TGTGCCAGCAGTTTAGAAGCAAGTTTAGGGGCTTTCTTT
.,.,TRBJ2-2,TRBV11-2,CASSLEQTSNTGELFF,TGTGCCAGCAGCTTAGAGCAGACTTCGAACACCGGGGAGCTGTTTTTT